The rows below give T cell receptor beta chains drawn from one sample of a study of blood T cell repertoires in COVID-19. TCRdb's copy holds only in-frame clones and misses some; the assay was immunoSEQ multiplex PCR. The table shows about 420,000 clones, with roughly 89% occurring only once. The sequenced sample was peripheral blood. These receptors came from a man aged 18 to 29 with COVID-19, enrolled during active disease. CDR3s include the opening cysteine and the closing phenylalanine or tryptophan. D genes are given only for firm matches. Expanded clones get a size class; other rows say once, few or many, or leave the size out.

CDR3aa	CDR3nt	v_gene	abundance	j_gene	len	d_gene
CASSPRRDSRGNTEAFF	TGTGCCAGCTCACCAAGGCGGGACAGCCGAGGGAACACTGAAGCTTTCTTT	TRBV18	NA	TRBJ1-1	17	TRBD1
CASSDRDREETQYF	TGTGCCAGCAGTGACCGGGACAGGGAAGAGACCCAGTACTTC	TRBV7-9	NA	TRBJ2-5	14	TRBD1
CASSLTGTDYEQYF	TGTGCCAGCAGCTTGACCGGGACAGACTACGAGCAGTACTTC	TRBV5-5	NA	TRBJ2-7	14	TRBD1
CATSESGLAGGQETQYF	TGTGCCACCAGTGAATCGGGACTAGCGGGGGGACAAGAGACCCAGTACTTC	TRBV24-1	NA	TRBJ2-5	17	TRBD2
CASSETGGALYEQYF	TGTGCCAGCAGTGAGACAGGGGGCGCATTGTACGAGCAGTACTTC	TRBV2	once	TRBJ2-7	15	TRBD1
CASSPGDNEKLFF	TGCGCCAGCAGCCCGGGAGATAATGAAAAACTGTTTTTT	TRBV5-1	NA	TRBJ1-4	13	NA
CASTWGQGVYQETQYF	TGTGCCAGCACATGGGGGCAGGGAGTGTACCAAGAGACCCAGTACTTC	TRBV5-5	once	TRBJ2-5	16	NA
CASRPNYYSSYEQYF	TGTGCCAGCAGGCCGAACTATTATAGCTCCTACGAGCAGTACTTC	TRBV6-5	once	TRBJ2-7	15	NA
CASSFRVLTRLDTQYF	TGTGCCAGCAGCTTTCGGGTTTTAACGCGGTTAGATACGCAGTATTTT	TRBV5-6	NA	TRBJ2-3	16	NA
CASSLRGQGAGEQYF	TGTGCCAGCAGTTTAAGGGGACAGGGGGCAGGTGAGCAGTACTTC	TRBV28	NA	TRBJ2-7	15	TRBD1
CATSDSGAPHQPQHF	TGTGCCACCAGTGATAGTGGGGCACCACATCAGCCCCAGCATTTT	TRBV24-1	NA	TRBJ1-5	15	NA
CASSLGGGGGYEQYF	TGTGCCAGCAGCTTAGGGGGCGGGGGGGGGTACGAGCAGTACTTC	TRBV11-2	NA	TRBJ2-7	15	TRBD2
CATSDLPRTANTGELFF	TGTGCCACCAGTGATTTGCCACGGACTGCGAACACCGGGGAGCTGTTTTTT	TRBV24-1	NA	TRBJ2-2	17	NA
CASSPIEGDSAPLHF	TGCGCCAGCAGCCCCATTGAGGGGGATAGTGCACCCCTCCACTTT	TRBV4-1	few	TRBJ1-6	15	NA
CASSQDRGYEQYF	TGTGCCAGCAGCCAAGATCGAGGGTACGAGCAGTACTTC	TRBV4-2	NA	TRBJ2-7	13	NA
CASSYSKTAGNTIYF	TGTGCCAGCAGTTACTCTAAGACAGCCGGAAACACCATATATTTT	TRBV6-5	NA	TRBJ1-3	15	NA
CASSIGRGDQPQHF	TGTGCCAGTAGTATCGGGAGAGGGGACCAGCCCCAGCATTTT	TRBV19	NA	TRBJ1-5	14	NA
CASSDNSGMQFF	TGTGCCAGCAGCGACAATAGCGGGATGCAGTTCTTC	TRBV7-3	NA	TRBJ2-1	12	TRBD2
CASSPQDNEQFF	TGTGCCAGCAGCCCACAAGACAATGAGCAGTTCTTC	TRBV7-2	medium-sized	TRBJ2-1	12	NA
CASSELASGETQYF	TGTGCCAGCAGTGAATTGGCCTCTGGAGAGACCCAGTACTTC	TRBV2	NA	TRBJ2-5	14	NA
CASSQGGGSNSPLHF	TGTGCCAGCAGCCAAGGAGGAGGAAGTAATTCACCCCTCCACTTT	TRBV3-1/TRBV3-2	NA	TRBJ1-6	15	NA
CASSPRTDHSNQPQHF	TGTGCCAGTAGTCCCCGGACAGACCATAGCAATCAGCCCCAGCATTTT	TRBV19	NA	TRBJ1-5	16	NA
CASSQYHGAVSSNQPQHF	TGTGCCAGCAGCCAGTACCATGGGGCAGTGTCTAGCAATCAGCCCCAGCATTTT	TRBV3-1/TRBV3-2	NA	TRBJ1-5	18	NA
CASSSRGHWANTGELFF	TGTGCCAGCAGCTCCAGAGGACATTGGGCGAACACCGGGGAGCTGTTTTTT	TRBV7-2	NA	TRBJ2-2	17	NA
CASSLGTDINYGYTF	TGCGCCAGCAGCTTGGGGACAGACATTAACTATGGCTACACCTTC	TRBV5-1	NA	TRBJ1-2	15	NA